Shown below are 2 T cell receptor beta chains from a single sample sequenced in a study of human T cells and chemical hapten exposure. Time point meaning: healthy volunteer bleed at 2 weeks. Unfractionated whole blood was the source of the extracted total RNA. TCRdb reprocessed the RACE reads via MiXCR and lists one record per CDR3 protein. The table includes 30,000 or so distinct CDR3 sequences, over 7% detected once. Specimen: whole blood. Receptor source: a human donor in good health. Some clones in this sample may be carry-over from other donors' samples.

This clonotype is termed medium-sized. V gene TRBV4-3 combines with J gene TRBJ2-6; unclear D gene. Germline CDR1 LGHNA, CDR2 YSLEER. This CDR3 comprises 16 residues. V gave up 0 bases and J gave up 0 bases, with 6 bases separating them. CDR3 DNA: TGCGCCAGCAGCCAAGAAAGAGCCTCTGGGGCCAACGTCCTGACTTTC. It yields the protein CASSQERASGANVLTF.

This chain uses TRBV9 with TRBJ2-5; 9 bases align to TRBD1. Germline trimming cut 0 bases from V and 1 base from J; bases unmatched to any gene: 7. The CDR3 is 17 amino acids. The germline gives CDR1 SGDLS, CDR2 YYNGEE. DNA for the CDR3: TGTGCCAGCAGCGTAGACGAGACAGGGGGGATCCAAGAGACCCAGTACTTC. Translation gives CASSVDETGGIQETQYF.